This passage covers 21 T cell receptor beta chains from one sample sequenced in a study of shared clonotypes between healthy human individuals. Data came from immunoSEQ multiplex PCR; TCRdb stores just in-frame clones and leaves some out. The repertoire consists of about 330,000 clones, with 74% occurring once and the leading ten covering 10%. The specimen was memory CD4+ T cells sorted from blood. Subset indicated: CD45RA-negative fraction. The receptors here all came from a man aged 25-40 years in good health.

This clone was counted once. This chain joins TRBV5-1 and TRBJ2-3, with D perhaps matching TRBD1 or TRBD2 (5 bases each). Trimming left V 0 bases short and J 1 base short, with 15 bases between. This CDR3 comprises 17 residues. CDR1 is SGHRS and CDR2 is YFSETQ in the germline V gene. CDR3 sequence: CASSLAQWGYGTDTQYF. In DNA, the CDR3 is TGCGCCAGCAGCTTGGCACAGTGGGGGTACGGCACAGATACGCAGTATTTT.

This clone appeared a few times. The V call is TRBV9, the J call TRBJ1-1; D is uncertain. The V end lost 3 bases, the J end lost 4 bases, and 10 bases lay between the germline ends. The CDR3 is 13 amino acids. CDR1 is SGDLS and CDR2 is YYNGEE in the germline V gene. This chain's CDR3 is CASSENLITEAFF. CDR3 DNA sequence: TGTGCCAGCAGCGAGAACCTGATCACTGAAGCTTTCTTT.

This chain uses TRBV9 with TRBJ1-6; a weak D match, TRBD1 (6 bases). This CDR3 is built from 17 residues. In germline, CDR1 is SGDLS, CDR2 YYNGEE. V shed 3 bases and J shed 7 bases, with 20 bases lying between them. The CDR3 here is CASSASPGQGENSPLHF. The CDR3 bases are TGTGCCAGCAGCGCGAGTCCGGGACAAGGAGAAAATTCACCCCTCCACTTT.

The V gene is TRBV19, the J gene TRBJ1-1; D uncertain. V shed 8 bases and J shed 1 base, with 5 bases lying between them. CDR1 is LNHDA, CDR2 SQIVND, per germline (reference sequence). This CDR3 is built from 11 residues. The CDR3, as DNA: TGTGCCAGTGGTCGGAACACTGAAGCTTTCTTT. Translated: CASGRNTEAFF. The full variable domain, its missing parts supplied by reference TRBV19 and TRBJ1-1, is DGGITQSPKYLFRKEGQNVTLSCEQNLNHDAMYWYRQDPGQGLRLIYYSQIVNDFQKGDIAEGYSVSREKKESFPLTVTSAQKNPTAFYLCASGRNTEAFFGQGTRLTVV.

The CDR3 reads CASGKGGHSNQPQHF. CDR3 coding DNA: TGTGCCAGCGGAAAGGGCGGTCATAGCAATCAGCCCCAGCATTTT. V gene TRBV6-5 combines with J gene TRBJ1-5; D gene unclear. In germline, CDR1 is MNHEY, CDR2 SVGAGI. V lost 8 bases and J 0 bases, leaving 14 bases between the germline ends. The length of the CDR3 is 15 residues.

CDR3 loop: CASSEAGAGIYEQYF. The CDR3 bases are TGTGCCAGCAGTGAAGCGGGGGCGGGGATCTACGAGCAGTACTTC. The rearrangement uses TRBV2 and TRBJ2-7; TRBD1 or TRBD2 may be the D gene (6 bases each). The CDR3 sequence is 15 residues long. V lost 0 bases and J 3 bases, leaving 12 bases between the germline ends. CDR1 and CDR2 (germline): SNHLY, FYNNEI. Filled out from reference TRBV2 and TRBJ2-7, the complete variable domain reads EPEVTQTPSHQVTQMGQEVILRCVPISNHLYFYWYRQILGQKVEFLVSFYNNEISEKSEIFDDQFSVERPDGSNFTLKIRSTKLEDSAMYFCASSEAGAGIYEQYFGPGTRLTVT.

Only one count was recorded for this clone. V and J are TRBV29-1 and TRBJ1-1, with D possibly matching TRBD1 (5 bases). CDR1 is SQVTM and CDR2 is ANQGSEA in the germline V gene. The CDR3 runs 16 residues. V lost 6 bases to trimming and J lost 0 bases, with 20 bases between them. The CDR3 reads CSVHPFPGHLNTEAFF. DNA of the CDR3: TGCAGCGTGCACCCCTTTCCCGGACATTTGAACACTGAAGCTTTCTTT. The variable domain in full, completed from reference TRBV29-1 and TRBJ1-1, reads SAVISQKPSRDICQRGTSLTIQCQVDSQVTMMFWYRQQPGQSLTLIATANQGSEATYESGFVIDKFPISRPNLTFSTLTVSNMSPEDSSIYLCSVHPFPGHLNTEAFFGQGTRLTVV.

This clone appeared a single time. This rearrangement joins TRBV5-1 to TRBJ1-1, with 7 bases lining up with TRBD1. The CDR3 has 18 residues. The V gene's germline CDR1 is SGHRS and CDR2 YFSETQ. V shed 1 base, J shed 4 bases, and the junction held 16 bases outside the gene matches. CDR3 sequence (DNA): TGCGCCAGCAGCTTGAGGGCCGGGACAGAGAGAAGGAGCACTGAAGCTTTCTTT. Translating gives CASSLRAGTERRSTEAFF. Supplemented by reference TRBV5-1 and TRBJ1-1, the full variable domain reads KAGVTQTPRYLIKTRGQQVTLSCSPISGHRSVSWYQQTPGQGLQFLFEYFSETQRNKGNFPGRFSGRQFSNSRSEMNVSTLELGDSALYLCASSLRAGTERRSTEAFFGQGTRLTVV.

The chain has TRBV25-1 and TRBJ2-3; D might be TRBD1 (6 bases). The germline CDR1 and CDR2 sequences are MGHDK and SYGVNS. The CDR3 runs 13 residues. Between the trimmed V and J ends, which lost 9 bases and 4 bases, there was a span of 14 bases. CDR3 residues: CASGRTAADTQYF. CDR3 in DNA: TGTGCCAGTGGTAGGACAGCCGCAGATACGCAGTATTTT.

Turning to this clone: A far larger clone is one base from this, pointing to a likely read error. Other nucleotide sequences in the sample specify the same CDR3. V is TRBV7-2 and J is TRBJ1-1, with D unclear. The CDR3 has 11 amino acids. Germline V CDR1 and CDR2: SGHTA, FQGNSA. Trimming took off 2 bases at V and 2 bases at J, with 0 bases between the two ends. In nucleotides, the CDR3 is TGTGCCAGCAGCTTAAACACTGAAGCTTTCTTT. Encoded protein: CASSLNTEAFF.

The chain employs TRBV7-2 and TRBJ1-1; 12 bases align to TRBD1. CDR1 is SGHTA, CDR2 FQGNSA, per germline. The CDR3 has 17 residues. Unmatched junction bases numbered 7, after V lost 4 bases and J lost 1 base. CDR3 in amino acids: CASSSRDRGLRNTEAFF. In DNA, the CDR3 is TGTGCCAGCAGCTCCCGGGACAGGGGGCTGAGGAACACTGAAGCTTTCTTT.

V is TRBV30 and J is TRBJ1-2, with 7 bases lining up with TRBD1. The germline gives CDR1 GTSNPN, CDR2 SVGIG (reference sequence). This CDR3 region has 15 residues. The junction had 10 bases not matched to a gene; V was cut back by 2 bases and J by 4 bases. The CDR3 loop is CAWSSRTGGFYGYTF. The CDR3, as DNA: TGTGCCTGGAGTAGCAGGACAGGAGGCTTCTATGGCTACACCTTC.

This clone was seen a few times. An end of the junction does not agree with germline; a read error may underlie this. The chain uses TRBV5-1 and TRBJ2-1, with 10 nucleotides matching TRBD2. The CDR3 sequence is 16 residues long. CDR1 and CDR2 from the germline V gene are SGHRS and YFSETQ. In DNA, the CDR3 is TGCGCCAGCAGTTTGGGCCCCCTAGCGGGGGACAATGAGCAGTTCTTC. The encoded protein is CASSLGPLAGDNEQFF.

The J gene is TRBJ2-2, the V gene TRBV11-3; D not resolved. The germline CDR1 and CDR2 sequences are SGHNT and YENEEA. The CDR3 spans 13 residues. V lost 3 bases and J 6 bases, leaving 8 bases between the germline ends. CDR3: CASSFTKPGELFF. The DNA of the CDR3 is TGTGCCAGCAGCTTTACGAAGCCCGGGGAGCTGTTTTTT.

The genes are TRBV4-3 and TRBJ1-4, with D uncertain. CDR1 is LGHNA and CDR2 is YSLEER in the germline V gene. Trimming removed 0 bases from V and 5 bases from J, with 13 bases in between. This CDR3 region has 16 residues. The CDR3 region has the DNA TGCGCCAGCAGCCAAGATGGTACAGAAGAAAATGAAAAACTGTTTTTT. It is translated as CASSQDGTEENEKLFF.

In nucleotides, the CDR3 is TGTGCCATCAGTGACGCCCGGGTGCACTACGAGCAGTACTTC. Residues: CAISDARVHYEQYF. V usage is TRBV10-3 and J usage is TRBJ2-7, with D unclear. The germline V and J ends were trimmed by 3 bases and 3 bases, with 12 bases remaining between them. Germline V gene sequence: CDR1 ENHRY, CDR2 SYGVKD. The CDR3 is 14 amino acids.

On this clone itself: This specimen includes other DNA sequences encoding the same CDR3. The J gene is TRBJ1-3, the V gene TRBV7-9, with D unresolved. V was shortened by 0 bases and J by 4 bases, with 1 base between the two germline ends. The CDR3 is 12 amino acids. CDR1 and CDR2 (germline): SEHNR, FQNEAQ (reference sequence). CDR3 loop: CASSLAGNTIYF. Here the CDR3 DNA reads TGTGCCAGCAGCTTAGCCGGAAACACCATATATTTT.

This sequence joins TRBV11-2 and TRBJ2-5, with 14 nucleotides matching TRBD2. The CDR3 runs to 17 residues. V was clipped by 5 bases and J by 4 bases; unmatched bases: 9. Germline CDR1 is SGHAT and CDR2 is FQNNGV. The CDR3 here is CASSKTSGRVSGETQYF. CDR3 nucleotides: TGTGCCAGCAGCAAGACTAGCGGGAGGGTTTCGGGAGAGACCCAGTACTTC.

The CDR3 DNA reads as TGCGCCAGCAGCATTCGGACGGGGAACTATGGCTACACCTTC. Protein sequence: CASSIRTGNYGYTF. The genes are TRBV4-1 and TRBJ1-2; no definite D call. Per germline, CDR1 MGHRA and CDR2 YSYEKL. CDR3 length: 14 amino acids. Deletions cut 5 bases from V and 2 bases from J, with 12 bases between.

This chain joins TRBV6-4 and TRBJ2-2; TRBD1 might be the D (6 bases). Trimming cost V 6 bases and J 4 bases, with 15 bases left between them. This CDR3 has 15 amino acids. Looked up from germline, CDR1 is MRHNA and CDR2 is SNTAGT. The CDR3 loop reads CASSAGTLSTGELFF. The CDR3 DNA sequence: TGTGCCAGCAGCGCCGGGACACTTTCCACCGGGGAGCTGTTTTTT.

V is TRBV7-2 and J is TRBJ1-2; D uncertain. Per germline, CDR1 SGHTA and CDR2 FQGNSA. The length of the CDR3 is 15 residues. Trimming stripped 5 bases from V and 6 bases from J, with 19 bases between. The CDR3 spells CASSPALVLSDGYTF. The CDR3 region has the DNA TGTGCCAGCAGCCCAGCTCTAGTGCTTTCGGATGGCTACACCTTC. The variable domain in full, with the rest retrieved from reference TRBV7-2 and TRBJ1-2, is GAGVSQSPSNKVTEKGKDVELRCDPISGHTALYWYRQSLGQGLEFLIYFQGNSAPDKSGLPSDRFSAERTGGSVSTLTIQRTQQEDSAVYLCASSPALVLSDGYTFGSGTRLTVV.